This T cell receptor beta chain was captured by sequencing in a study of beta chain features in type 1 diabetes (dated by TCRdb to the late 2010s). For the study in its entirety: Mean age, gender distribution, total cell number and subset yield did not differ between patients and healthy donors. A total of around 110,000,000 sorted cells were examined across all samples, and a strong correlation was observed between cell number per subset and RNA yield. In the study, recently diagnosed type 1 diabetes patients and matched healthy donors were compared on the TCRB repertoires of their sorted circulating CD4+ T cell subsets. Regulatory and stem cell-like memory subsets were isolated from only 8 patients and 8 healthy donors, whereas naive and central memory subsets came from all 30 or so donors.

From each donor, a single peripheral blood sample of 100 to 150 mL on average was drawn into heparinised tubes. A BD FACSAria II was used to sort naive, central memory, regulatory and stem cell-like memory CD4+ T cells with a panel that included CD45RO, CCR7, CD25, CD127, CD95 and CD27. A purity above 98% was achieved for all sorted populations. PBMCs were isolated right away by Lymphoprep density gradient centrifugation and were stained directly, without culture. To minimize batch effects, samples were stained and sorted in pairs, one healthy donor with one patient per experiment. According to the germline V gene, CDR1 reads SGDLS and CDR2 reads YYNGEE. The junction shows trimming of 3 bases on V and 1 base on J, and the gene matches do not reach 13 bases of it. From the cysteine up to the phenylalanine, the CDR3 has a length of 18 residues. Only the CDR3 part of the read is kept: 54 bases, read in frame from the first base.

In this sample, this clone turned up a few times. Its antigen has not been determined. No clone much larger than this one lies a single base away; base qualities are absent. The High Capacity cDNA Reverse Transcription Kit was used to reverse transcribe all of the isolated RNA, meaning that expressed TCRB transcripts were what got sequenced. Deep immunoSEQ sequencing was applied to naive, central memory and regulatory T cell samples, giving an average of approximately 3.8 million total reads per sample. Sorted cells were lysed in RLT buffer and RNA was extracted with DNase-treated RNeasy Micro or Mini kits, depending on cell number. Each cell subset was processed on its own to prevent cross-contamination, while patient and healthy donor samples were processed together. The immunoSEQ multiplex PCR was used to amplify TCRB sequences from cDNA, yielding 87-bp fragments that span the CDR3 region. Sequencing of the amplicons was performed on the Illumina HiSeq platform. The source study handled its data this way. Synthetic template baselines were used to correct PCR bias computationally, reads within Hamming distance 2 were collapsed, and singletons that could not be merged were discarded. Reads were aligned to IMGT to assign V, D and J genes, CDR3 length, and insertions or deletions at six rearrangement sites. Within each subset, clonotype counts were normalized to sorted cell number, and only after that were true diversity and Gini coefficients computed with the tcR R package. Repertoire sharing was quantified using the overlap coefficient calculated on TCRB nucleotide sequences. Out-of-frame TCRB sequences from naive cells were analyzed to stand in for the pre-selection repertoire. In its TCRdb copy, this immuneACCESS table keeps in-frame sequences only and misses some clones. Where compared with another copy, unresolved V genes explain less than half of these, and the others have no known cause. For V, J and clone size, that table is used; D and trimming come from the DNA. For this sample the table gives 600,000 or so clones, of which approximately 13% were detected only once. The ten largest make up about 0.11% of the sample.

The investigation overall reported the following: Patients with type 1 diabetes made fewer insertions and deleted more nucleotides at VDJ recombination sites, implying thymic rearrangement abnormalities. Because cDNA was sequenced instead of genomic DNA, activated cells with high expression could be over-represented, although the groups did not differ in activation or CD3 levels. PCR may preferentially amplify shorter templates, but because patient and control samples were amplified and corrected together, any resulting skew would affect both groups equally. Type 1 diabetes patients showed a moderate but significant shortening of TCRB CDR3 length in all four CD4+ subsets. Only small numbers of individuals were included in the HLA sub-analyses, which left unresolved whether HLA type had any influence on TCRB rearrangement. Naive, central memory and regulatory TCRB repertoires appeared to be more alike among patients than among healthy donors.

This receptor was identified in a man aged 30 to 39 with type 1 diabetes. The V gene is TRBV9 and the J gene is TRBJ2-7, with TRBD1 identical over 10 junction bases. Sequenced input: naive CD4+ T cells from blood. The cell subset or site label for this specimen denotes: true naive CD4+ T cells. CDR3 loop: CASSAEGTGAGASYEQYF. DNA sequence: TGTGCCAGCAGCGCCGAGGGGACAGGGGCAGGGGCTTCCTACGAGCAGTACTTC.